This TCR beta chain was sequenced during a study of T cells in women clearing cervical HPV infection. General study findings and limits: CIN3+ cases had significantly higher TCR richness than controls; evenness did not differ.

Method: immunoSEQ multiplex PCR; TCRdb's copy keeps in-frame clones and lacks some. Its table lists around 19,000 clones. Comment on this clone: As yet, its antigen is unknown. The missing CDR3 end, 3 residues past where the read stops, is filled in from the germline J gene.

Germline assignment: CDR1 SGHRS and CDR2 YFSETQ. The length of the CDR3 is 16 residues. All donors had a single incident cervical HPV16 infection, not prevalent. The specimen sequenced was blood buffy coat. The chain combines TRBV5-1 with TRBJ2-3; 9 nucleotides agree with TRBD1. This receptor was taken from a woman between 18 and 75 years old with a cervical HPV16 infection that either progressed to CIN3+ or cleared (not recorded which). CDR3 in amino acids: CASSPSGQGSQETQYF. CDR3 DNA (partial): TGCGCCAGCAGCCCTTCGGGACAGGGTTCCCAAGAGACG.